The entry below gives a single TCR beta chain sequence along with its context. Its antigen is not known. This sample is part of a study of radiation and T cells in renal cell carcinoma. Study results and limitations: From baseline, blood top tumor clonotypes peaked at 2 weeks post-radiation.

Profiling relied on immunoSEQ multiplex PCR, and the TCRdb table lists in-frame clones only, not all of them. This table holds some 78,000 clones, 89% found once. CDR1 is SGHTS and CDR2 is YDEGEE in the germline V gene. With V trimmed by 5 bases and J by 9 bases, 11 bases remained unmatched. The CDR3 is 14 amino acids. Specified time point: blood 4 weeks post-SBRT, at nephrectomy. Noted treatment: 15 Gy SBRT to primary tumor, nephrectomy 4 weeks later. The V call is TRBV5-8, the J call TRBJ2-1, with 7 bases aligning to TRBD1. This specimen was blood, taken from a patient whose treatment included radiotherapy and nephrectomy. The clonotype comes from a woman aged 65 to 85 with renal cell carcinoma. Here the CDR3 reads CASRTTGIEGEQFF. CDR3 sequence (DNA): TGTGCCAGCAGAACGACAGGGATCGAGGGTGAGCAGTTCTTC.